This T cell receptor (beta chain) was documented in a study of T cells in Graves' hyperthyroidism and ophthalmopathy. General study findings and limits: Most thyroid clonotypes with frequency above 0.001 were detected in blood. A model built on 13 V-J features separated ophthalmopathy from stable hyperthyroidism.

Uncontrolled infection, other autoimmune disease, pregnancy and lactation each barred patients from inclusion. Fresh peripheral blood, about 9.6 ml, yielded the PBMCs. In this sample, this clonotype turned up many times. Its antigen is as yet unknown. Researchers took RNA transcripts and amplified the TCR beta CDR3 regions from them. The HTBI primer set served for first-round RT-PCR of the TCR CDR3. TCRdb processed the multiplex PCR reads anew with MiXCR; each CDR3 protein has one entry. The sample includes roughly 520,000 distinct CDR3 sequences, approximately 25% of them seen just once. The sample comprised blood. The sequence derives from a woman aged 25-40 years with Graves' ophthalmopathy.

This CDR3 reads CASSLMISGNTIYF. CDR3 nucleotides: TGTGCCAGCAGCCTGATGATCTCTGGAAACACCATATATTTT. The chain links TRBV12-3 or TRBV12-4 to TRBJ1-3; D unclear. This CDR3 contains 14 residues. Trimming took off 6 bases at V and 0 bases at J, with 9 bases between the two ends.